One and the same sample provided the 19 T cell receptor beta chains below, sequenced in a study of identical twins. MiXCR was run by TCRdb on the 5' RACE reads, yielding one entry per CDR3 protein. The profile covers 1.5 million to 2 million distinct CDR3 sequences, with roughly 35% appearing a single time and approximately 0.25% taken by the ten largest. The sequenced material came from cord blood. These receptors were taken from a newborn girl in good health.

The genes are TRBV2 and TRBJ1-1; maybe TRBD1 (5 bases). CDR3 size: 13 residues. V lost 10 bases to trimming and J lost 2 bases, with 14 bases between them. Germline V gene data show CDR1 as SNHLY and CDR2 as FYNNEI. CDR3 in DNA: TGTGCCAACGGGACTCAGATTAACACTGAAGCTTTCTTT. This codes for CANGTQINTEAFF.

The rearrangement uses TRBV7-9 and TRBJ1-2; D remains unclear. Per the germline V gene, CDR1 is SEHNR and CDR2 is FQNEAQ (reference sequence). The CDR3 sequence is 14 residues long. Trimming removed 1 base from V and 4 bases from J, with 10 bases in between. The CDR3 region is CASSLEVDSYGYTF. The CDR3 nucleotides read TGTGCCAGCAGCTTAGAGGTGGACTCCTATGGCTACACCTTC.

V usage is TRBV12-3 or TRBV12-4 and J usage is TRBJ2-5; D could derive from TRBD1 or TRBD2 (5 bases each). This CDR3 region has 16 residues. V dropped 5 bases and J dropped 0 bases, with 16 bases sitting between them. The DNA of the CDR3 is TGTGCCAGCAGTCCCGGGGCAGCTCTGTACCAAGAGACCCAGTACTTC. Translated, it gives CASSPGAALYQETQYF.

The rearrangement uses TRBV19 and TRBJ2-1; perhaps TRBD1 as D (6 bases). Germline assignment: CDR1 LNHDA and CDR2 SQIVND (reference sequence). Deletions cut 6 bases from V and 4 bases from J, with 16 bases between. This CDR3 is 15 amino acids long. The CDR3 bases are TGTGCCAGTAGAGGTCCGGGACACCCTTACAATGAGCAGTTCTTC. Protein: CASRGPGHPYNEQFF.

This clonotype was counted a few times. The chain couples TRBV5-4 to TRBJ1-2; D is ambiguous. The germline V gene has CDR1 SGHNT and CDR2 YYREEE (reference sequence). V gave up 1 base and J gave up 3 bases, with 13 bases separating them. The CDR3 extends over 15 amino acids. The CDR3 DNA reads TGTGCCAGCAGCTTGTCGACGGACGGGTACTATGGCTACACCTTC. Residues: CASSLSTDGYYGYTF.

The V gene is TRBV12-3 or TRBV12-4, the J gene TRBJ2-3; D gene ambiguous. This CDR3 spans 14 amino acids. The V and J ends lost 3 bases and 6 bases respectively, with 13 bases between them. Written as DNA, the CDR3 is TGTGCCAGCAGTTTCGGCCAGGAAGGGGATACGCAGTATTTT. It specifies CASSFGQEGDTQYF.

This clonotype turned up a few times. CDR3 DNA: TGCAGCGTCTCAACCGGGACAGGGGCCTACGAGCAGTACTTC. It yields the protein CSVSTGTGAYEQYF. The rearrangement joins TRBV29-1 to TRBJ2-5; TRBD1 aligns across 10 bases. The end of the DNA is better explained by TRBJ2-7, so the J call may be wrong. The CDR3 is made up of 14 amino acids. Germline lookup yields CDR1 SQVTM and CDR2 ANQGSEA.

This clonotype was counted between two and nine times. The genes are TRBV28 and TRBJ2-4; tentatively, D is TRBD1 or TRBD2 (5 bases each). Trimming took off 3 bases at V and 7 bases at J, with 19 bases between the two ends. CDR1 MDHEN and CDR2 SYDVKM come from the germline V gene. CDR3 size: 16 residues. The CDR3 is CASSLGDPIGSNIQYF. CDR3 DNA: TGTGCCAGCAGTTTGGGGGACCCCATTGGTTCCAACATTCAGTACTTC.

The CDR3 sequence: CASTHFREIKNYGYTF. The CDR3 DNA is TGTGCCAGCACTCATTTCAGGGAGATTAAGAACTATGGCTACACCTTC. This sequence joins TRBV7-9 and TRBJ1-2; maybe TRBD1 (5 bases). Trimming took 7 bases from V and 2 from J, leaving 20 bases between them. CDR3 length equals 16 residues. The germline CDR1 and CDR2 sequences are SEHNR and FQNEAQ (reference sequence).

The V call is TRBV4-1, the J call TRBJ2-3; unclear D gene. The V end lost 4 bases, the J end lost 3 bases, and 11 bases lay between the germline ends. Germline-derived CDR1 and CDR2 are MGHRA and YSYEKL. The CDR3 spans 14 residues. In DNA form, the CDR3 reads TGCGCCAGCAGCCGAGACCTAGTGACAGATACGCAGTATTTT. Amino acids: CASSRDLVTDTQYF.

J is TRBJ2-2 and V is TRBV20-1, with D perhaps TRBD2 (5 bases). V shed 2 bases and J shed 3 bases, with 10 bases lying between them. Germline lookup yields CDR1 DFQATT and CDR2 SNEGSKA (reference sequence). The CDR3 is 14 residues long. DNA of the CDR3: TGCAGTGCTAGAATTCGGAGGTACACCGGGGAGCTGTTTTTT. This encodes CSARIRRYTGELFF.

The chain joins TRBV27 to TRBJ2-3; D remains unclear. Germline values: CDR1 MNHEY, CDR2 SMNVEV (reference sequence). V lost 6 bases and J 5 bases, leaving 12 bases between the germline ends. CDR3 length equals 13 residues. The CDR3 region has the DNA TGTGCCAGCAGGGGTCTAGAGGAAGATACGCAGTATTTT. Translated: CASRGLEEDTQYF.

This chain joins TRBV5-1 and TRBJ1-1; the D gene is possibly TRBD1 (5 bases). This CDR3 has 15 amino acids. Germline-derived CDR1 and CDR2 are SGHRS and YFSETQ. The germline V and J ends were trimmed by 1 base and 4 bases, with 14 bases remaining between them. The CDR3 DNA is TGCGCCAGCAGCTTGATGGGGACGTGGTCCACTGAAGCTTTCTTT. Translation: CASSLMGTWSTEAFF.

The CDR3 nucleotides read TGTGCCAGTAGAGGGGACAGCAGCCAAGAGACCCAGTACTTC. This translates into CASRGDSSQETQYF. The rearrangement links TRBV2 to TRBJ2-5; 7 bases align to TRBD1. Trimming removed 9 bases from V and 1 base from J; junction bases left unmatched: 8. The CDR3 has 14 amino acids. CDR1 SNHLY and CDR2 FYNNEI come from the germline V gene.

The chain combines TRBV7-8 with TRBJ2-7; no definite D call. Judging by the DNA end, TRBJ2-5 fits better; the J call may be wrong. The CDR3 contains 15 residues. CDR1 SGHVS and CDR2 FQNEAQ come from the germline V gene. The CDR3 sequence is CASSLFRQAYQTQYF. CDR3 DNA: TGTGCCAGCAGCTTATTTAGACAAGCATATCAGACCCAGTACTTC.

The gene calls are TRBV5-1 and TRBJ1-1, with 7 bases matching TRBD1. CDR1 and CDR2 from the germline V gene are SGHRS and YFSETQ. This CDR3 spans 16 amino acids. Trimming removed 5 bases from V and 4 bases from J; junction bases left unmatched: 14. DNA of the CDR3: TGCGCCAGCAGGAAGGGACAGCCCAACAGGGGCACTGAAGCTTTCTTT. Translating gives CASRKGQPNRGTEAFF.

The chain is built from TRBV6-1 and TRBJ2-4, with D perhaps TRBD2 (7 bases). The J call may be mistaken, given a closer DNA end match to TRBJ2-5. Looked up from germline, CDR1 is MNHNS and CDR2 is SASEGT. The CDR3 is 14 residues long. The CDR3 nucleotides read TGTGCCAGCAGTGAAGGGGGGGGGCGAGAGACCCAGTACTTC. It encodes CASSEGGGRETQYF.

V usage is TRBV20-1 and J usage is TRBJ2-3; 7 nucleotides align to TRBD1. With V trimmed by 3 bases and J by 4 bases, 10 bases remained unmatched. The CDR3 has 15 amino acids. CDR1 is DFQATT, CDR2 SNEGSKA, per germline (reference sequence). CDR3 residues: CSASRTGVGADTQYF. The CDR3 DNA follows: TGCAGTGCTAGCCGAACAGGGGTTGGGGCAGATACGCAGTATTTT.

The table lists this clonotype with a few counts. V and J are TRBV6-6 and TRBJ2-2; the D gene is possibly TRBD2 (6 bases). Germline V gene lookup returns CDR1 MNHNY and CDR2 SVGAGI (reference sequence). V lost 8 bases, J lost 6 bases, and 10 bases lay in between. The CDR3 contains 12 residues. CDR3 sequence (DNA): TGTGCCAGCGGAGGGGCTCCCGGGGAGCTGTTTTTT. This gives the protein CASGGAPGELFF.